This T cell receptor beta chain was recorded in a study of human T cells and chemical hapten exposure. Study-level findings and limits: Relative to controls, expanded TCRs formed significantly more large CDR3 similarity clusters.

From the RACE reads, TCRdb called clonotypes with MiXCR, one entry per CDR3 protein. The sample carries 96,000 or so distinct CDR3 sequences, 7.5% to 10% recorded once. Time point meaning: patch test 2, 6 weeks after DPC sensitization. Stated treatment: therapeutic diphenylcyclopropenone sensitization with weekly scalp DPC. The germline gives CDR1 SQVTM, CDR2 ANQGSEA. This CDR3 is 13 amino acids long. Trimming pared 6 bases from V and 4 bases from J, leaving 15 bases between. Remarks on this clonotype: The target antigen is unknown.

The origin of this receptor is a woman between 40 and 50 years old with alopecia areata. Some clones in this sample may be carry-over from other donors' samples. The rearrangement uses TRBV29-1 and TRBJ2-5, with D perhaps matching TRBD1 (7 bases). The sequences come from whole blood, collected in connection with sensitization to the hapten diphenylcyclopropenone (DPC). As DNA, the CDR3 is TGCAGCGTCGCGGGACAGCCCAGAGAGACCCAGTACTTC. Its translation is CSVAGQPRETQYF.